These T cell receptor beta chains were read from a single sample in a study of T-cell memory formation after mild COVID-19. One entry per CDR3 protein results from TCRdb running MiXCR on the 5' RACE reads. The repertoire holds some 340,000 distinct CDR3 sequences, with 10% to 15% as singletons. Sequences were obtained from PBMCs or a T cell subset sorted from them (not recorded which). The receptors come from a man younger than 30 who had mild COVID-19 (a few samples of this study predate the infection). Cell type and time point are not known. Each CDR3 is given with its conserved first and last residue. The D gene is left open where the match is weak. Size tells how often a clone was seen (once, few, many) or the class of an expanded clone, and some rows leave it out.

TRBV7-9	TRBJ1-4	few	-	TGTGCCAGCAGCTTAGGAGCCATTGGGGGTCGCGAAAAACTGTTTTTT	CASSLGAIGGREKLFF
TRBV2	TRBJ2-5	few	TRBD2	TGTGCCAGCAACCAACTAGCGGGGGAGACCCAGTACTTC	CASNQLAGETQYF
TRBV14	TRBJ2-3	few	-	TGTGCCAGCAGCCAATTTGGGCAGCGCACAGATACGCAGTATTTT	CASSQFGQRTDTQYF
TRBV7-2	TRBJ2-2	-	TRBD1	TGTGCCAGCAGCCGAGGACAGGGGGCGGTCACCGGGGAGCTGTTTTTT	CASSRGQGAVTGELFF
TRBV15	TRBJ2-3	few	TRBD2	TGTGCCACCAGCAGAGGGACTAGCATCAGAACAGATACGCAGTATTTT	CATSRGTSIRTDTQYF
TRBV20-1	TRBJ2-3	-	TRBD1	TGCAGAGGACAGGGTGGAGATACGCAGTATTTT	CRGQGGDTQYF
TRBV5-4	TRBJ2-3	-	TRBD2	TGTGCCAGCAGCTCGCGGGGGGGCAGAGATACGCAGTATTTT	CASSSRGGRDTQYF
TRBV4-2	TRBJ2-5	many	-	TGTGCCAGCAGCCAAGAGGAGCGGCTCTGGGAGACCCAGTACTTC	CASSQEERLWETQYF
TRBV20-1	TRBJ2-1	-	-	TGCAGTGCCACTACGGATCCATACAATGAGCAGTTCTTC	CSATTDPYNEQFF
TRBV6-2/TRBV6-3	TRBJ1-1	-	TRBD1	TGTGCCAGCAGGGGACAGGGTTTGGGTGAAGCTTTCTTT	CASRGQGLGEAFF
TRBV20-1	TRBJ2-5	few	-	TGCAGTGCCAGGGTCGGGGAGACCCAGTACTTC	CSARVGETQYF
TRBV5-1	TRBJ1-1	-	-	TGCGCCAGCGTGGGGGCCGGGGCTGAAGCTTTCTTT	CASVGAGAEAFF
TRBV18	TRBJ2-7	-	-	TGTGCCAGCTCGCGTCCCGGGACATTCTCCTACGAGCAGTACTTC	CASSRPGTFSYEQYF
TRBV12-3/TRBV12-4	TRBJ1-2	-	-	TGTGCCAGCAGTTTCTCAGCTCCGGGGGCTGACGGGGGTTTTAATGGCTACACCTTC	CASSFSAPGADGGFNGYTF
TRBV7-2	TRBJ1-2	-	-	TGTGCCAGCAGACCCATATTGGGGAACTATGGCTACACCTTC	CASRPILGNYGYTF
TRBV20-1	TRBJ2-7	-	TRBD1	TGCAGTGCTGCCCAAGGGACAGGGGTAACCTACGAGCAGTACTTC	CSAAQGTGVTYEQYF
TRBV20-1	TRBJ2-1	-	-	TGCAGTGCTAGAGTTGGCAGGGAATGGGATGAGCAGTTCTTC	CSARVGREWDEQFF
TRBV4-1	TRBJ2-1	many	TRBD2	TGCGCCAGCAGCCAAGGGGTGGGACTAGCTAGTGAGCAGTTCTTC	CASSQGVGLASEQFF
TRBV11-2	TRBJ1-2	-	-	TGTGCCAGCAGCTTAGGGGGTGGCTTAAACTATGGCTACACCTTC	CASSLGGGLNYGYTF
TRBV20-1	TRBJ1-5	few	-	TGCAGTGCTAGTGGTGGTGAGCAGCCCCAGCATTTT	CSASGGEQPQHF
TRBV6-5	TRBJ1-2	-	TRBD1	TGTGCCAGCAGTTACGGGACCCGACAGGGGAACTATGGCTACACCTTC	CASSYGTRQGNYGYTF
TRBV7-2	TRBJ1-6	-	-	TGTGCCAGCAGCTTAATGGGTCGTATGGGATCACCCCTCCACTTT	CASSLMGRMGSPLHF
TRBV5-1	TRBJ2-3	once	TRBD2	TGCGCCAGCAGCTTTAGGGCTAGCGGGGGGGGCACAGATACGCAGTATTTT	CASSFRASGGGTDTQYF
TRBV4-1	TRBJ2-3	many	-	TGCGCCAGCAGCCATGAGGACGGGGGTGCCGATACGCAGTATTTT	CASSHEDGGADTQYF
TRBV7-8	TRBJ1-6	-	TRBD1	TGTGCCAGCAGCAATTCGGGACAGGCCTATAATTCACCCCTCCACTTT	CASSNSGQAYNSPLHF
TRBV25-1	TRBJ2-7	-	-	TGTGCCAGCAGCCACAGGGTAAGGGTCGGTGAGCAGTACTTC	CASSHRVRVGEQYF
TRBV25-1	TRBJ1-6	-	TRBD1	TGTGCCAGCAGTGAGGGGACAGGCGGGTCACCCCTCCACTTT	CASSEGTGGSPLHF
TRBV6-5	TRBJ1-5	-	-	TGTGCCAGCAGGGGCCCCTTTTTTAGCTCGCCCCAGCATTTT	CASRGPFFSSPQHF
TRBV20-1	TRBJ2-7	-	-	TGCAGTGCTGGACTGGCCGAAAGCTCCTACGAGCAGTACTTC	CSAGLAESSYEQYF
TRBV5-1	TRBJ1-4	many	-	TGCGCCAGCGCCAGAGGGGCCGGTGAAAAACTGTTTTTT	CASARGAGEKLFF
TRBV29-1	TRBJ1-1	-	-	TGCAGCGTTGATCTCTTTTCGAGGACTGAAGCTTTCTTT	CSVDLFSRTEAFF
TRBV10-3	TRBJ1-2	few	TRBD1	TGTGCCATCAGTGATCCGGGACAGGGTTATGGCTACACCTTC	CAISDPGQGYGYTF
TRBV3-1	TRBJ2-5	few	-	TGTGCCAGCAGCCAACGGATCGGGACAAGGGAGACCCAGTACTTC	CASSQRIGTRETQYF
TRBV6-2/TRBV6-3	TRBJ1-1	few	-	TGTGCCAGCAGTTCCCACCGGGGGTCGAACACTGAAGCTTTCTTT	CASSSHRGSNTEAFF
TRBV11-2	TRBJ1-1	many	-	TGTGCCAGCAGCCCCGGGGGCCAACGAGCTTTCTTT	CASSPGGQRAFF
TRBV3-1	TRBJ2-1	-	-	TGTGCCAGCAGCCAAGTCGGGGCCTACAATGAGCAGTTCTTC	CASSQVGAYNEQFF
TRBV4-2	TRBJ2-3	-	-	TGTGCCAGCAGCCCACGGACAGCTCATGGCACAGATACGCAGTATTTT	CASSPRTAHGTDTQYF
TRBV3-1	TRBJ1-2	few	-	TGTGCCAGCAGCCGGACTGGGAGCGGCTATGGCTACACCTTC	CASSRTGSGYGYTF
TRBV4-2	TRBJ1-6	-	TRBD1	TGTGCCAGCAGCCGCTCCCGGGAGGGGGCGGGATCACCCCTCCACTTT	CASSRSREGAGSPLHF
TRBV7-9	TRBJ1-3	-	-	TGTGCCAGCAGCTCCTCTGTCTATAAGGGAAACACCATATATTTT	CASSSSVYKGNTIYF
TRBV6-5	TRBJ1-5	few	-	TGTGCCAGCAGTTACTCGGGGTTTGGGCAGCCCCAGCATTTT	CASSYSGFGQPQHF
TRBV29-1	TRBJ2-2	-	-	TGCAGCGCCGAGGCCGGGGAGCTGTTTTTT	CSAEAGELFF
TRBV5-1	TRBJ2-1	few	TRBD2	TGCGCCAGCAGCTTGGAGCCTAGCGGGGCTGGGGCTAATGAGCAGTTCTTC	CASSLEPSGAGANEQFF
TRBV5-1	TRBJ2-3	many	-	TGCGCCAGCAGCTTGGGCGACAGGGAGGCATACACAGATACGCAGTATTTT	CASSLGDREAYTDTQYF
TRBV18	TRBJ2-3	once	-	TGTGCCAGCTCACCAGGGGGTAGCGAAACAGATACGCAGTATTTT	CASSPGGSETDTQYF
TRBV29-1	TRBJ2-5	-	TRBD1	TGCAGCGCCCGGCGGGACAGGGAGGTACAAGAGACCCAGTACTTC	CSARRDREVQETQYF
TRBV29-1	TRBJ2-1	once	-	TGCGGCGCCAGGTACAATGAGCAGTTCTTC	CGARYNEQFF
TRBV5-4	TRBJ1-1	few	-	TGTGCCAGCTCCGGGGGACAATTGAACACTGAAGCTTTCTTT	CASSGGQLNTEAFF
TRBV7-2	TRBJ2-6	few	-	TGTGCCAGCAGCTTAGTCGTTGCTGGGGCCAACGTCCTGACTTTC	CASSLVVAGANVLTF
TRBV5-5	TRBJ1-1	-	-	TGTGCCAGCAGCCCCTACGGTAGCATACTGAACACTGAAGCTTTCTTT	CASSPYGSILNTEAFF
TRBV5-1	TRBJ1-2	-	TRBD1	TGCGCCAGCAGCTTGGGCCAGGGGGAAAGAAGCTATGGCTACACCTTC	CASSLGQGERSYGYTF
TRBV6-5	TRBJ2-7	many	TRBD1	TGTGCCAGCAGAAGATGGGGACAGGGGGCCTACGAGCAGTACTTC	CASRRWGQGAYEQYF
TRBV5-1	TRBJ1-1	-	-	TGCGCCAGCAGGTCTGACAGTTTAAGGATCTCTGAAGCTTTCTTT	CASRSDSLRISEAFF
TRBV29-1	TRBJ2-3	-	-	TGCAGCGTTGACGGTGGTGAGAGCACAGATACGCAGTATTTT	CSVDGGESTDTQYF
TRBV12-3/TRBV12-4	TRBJ2-1	-	TRBD2	TGTGCCAGCAGTTTTGTGACTAGCGGTTACAATGAGCAGTTCTTC	CASSFVTSGYNEQFF
TRBV7-9	TRBJ1-3	many	-	TGTGCCAGCAGCCAAGATGGAAACACCATATATTTT	CASSQDGNTIYF
TRBV20-1	TRBJ1-5	few	-	TGCAGTGCTAGAGGTTACAATCAGCCCCAGCATTTT	CSARGYNQPQHF
TRBV7-3	TRBJ2-2	few	TRBD2	TGTGCCAGCAGCTTTCGGGGGGAATTTGGTAGCGGGGTAGGATTCGACACCGGGGAGCTGTTTTTT	CASSFRGEFGSGVGFDTGELFF
TRBV9	TRBJ1-6	-	-	TGTGCCAGCAGCGTTGGGAATAATTCACCCCTCCACTTT	CASSVGNNSPLHF